These T cell receptor beta chains were read from a single sample in a study of PD-1 blockade in classical Hodgkin lymphoma. Some clones are missing from TCRdb's copy, which holds only in-frame ones; the method was immunoSEQ multiplex PCR. The table includes about 32,000 clones, 80% to 90% detected once. The specimen comprised peripheral blood mononuclear cells (PBMCs), sampled at baseline. These TCRs come from a human donor with classical Hodgkin lymphoma. CDR3s include the opening cysteine and the closing phenylalanine or tryptophan. The order of the fields is J gene, clone size, V gene, D gene, CDR3 DNA, CDR3 protein. A D gene is named only where the DNA matches it firmly. The listing skips clone size in some rows; elsewhere it reads once, few, many or a size class.

j_gene: TRBJ2-5
abundance: NA
v_gene: TRBV7-9
d_gene: TRBD1
CDR3nt: TGTGCCAGCAGCTTAGTCTCGGGACAGGGAGGGGAGACCCAGTACTTC
CDR3aa: CASSLVSGQGGETQYF

j_gene: TRBJ1-6
abundance: NA
v_gene: TRBV5-1
d_gene: TRBD1
CDR3nt: TGCGCCAGCAGCTTGGCCCAGGGGGCGAGTTCACCCCTCCACTTT
CDR3aa: CASSLAQGASSPLHF

j_gene: TRBJ2-7
abundance: NA
v_gene: TRBV7-8
d_gene: NA
CDR3nt: TGTGCCAGCAGCTCTGAGGAGCAGTACTTC
CDR3aa: CASSSEEQYF

j_gene: TRBJ1-2
abundance: NA
v_gene: TRBV7-9
d_gene: NA
CDR3nt: TGTGCCAGCAGCTTAGGATACTATGGCTACACCTTC
CDR3aa: CASSLGYYGYTF

j_gene: TRBJ2-3
abundance: NA
v_gene: TRBV5-1
d_gene: TRBD2
CDR3nt: TGCGCCAGCAGCTTGGGACAGCGGGGGAGATACACAGATACGCAGTATTTT
CDR3aa: CASSLGQRGRYTDTQYF

j_gene: TRBJ1-4
abundance: few
v_gene: TRBV19
d_gene: NA
CDR3nt: TGTGCCAGTAGTAGGAACAGCATGAGAGGGGATGAAAAACTGTTTTTT
CDR3aa: CASSRNSMRGDEKLFF

j_gene: TRBJ2-5
abundance: NA
v_gene: TRBV25-1
d_gene: NA
CDR3nt: TGTGCCAGCAGTGCCGCGAGTTGGGGGGGCTCCCAAGAGACCCAGTACTTC
CDR3aa: CASSAASWGGSQETQYF

j_gene: TRBJ2-3
abundance: NA
v_gene: TRBV5-4
d_gene: TRBD2
CDR3nt: TGTGCCAGCAGCTTGGGGCTAGCGGGGGGGCTCACAGATACGCAGTATTTT
CDR3aa: CASSLGLAGGLTDTQYF

j_gene: TRBJ2-2
abundance: NA
v_gene: TRBV19
d_gene: NA
CDR3nt: TGTGCCAGTAGCCCTGTAGGGATGTACACCGGGGAGCTGTTTTTT
CDR3aa: CASSPVGMYTGELFF

j_gene: TRBJ1-1
abundance: NA
v_gene: TRBV6-5
d_gene: NA
CDR3nt: TGTGCCAGCAGTTATAACGGGCCGACTGTGGGCACTGAAGCTTTCTTT
CDR3aa: CASSYNGPTVGTEAFF

j_gene: TRBJ1-1
abundance: NA
v_gene: TRBV27
d_gene: NA
CDR3nt: TGTGCCAGCAGTTTATCAGTAGGGGTTGAAGCTTTCTTT
CDR3aa: CASSLSVGVEAFF

j_gene: TRBJ2-7
abundance: NA
v_gene: TRBV10-3
d_gene: NA
CDR3nt: TGTGCCATCGCTATGGGTCCCTACGAGCAGTACTTC
CDR3aa: CAIAMGPYEQYF

j_gene: TRBJ1-1
abundance: NA
v_gene: TRBV5-5
d_gene: NA
CDR3nt: TGTGCCAGCAGCCCTCCTACCTCCGAAGCTTTCTTT
CDR3aa: CASSPPTSEAFF

j_gene: TRBJ2-1
abundance: NA
v_gene: TRBV11-3
d_gene: TRBD1
CDR3nt: TGTGCCAGCAGCTTAGAAGGGACAGTATACAATGAGCAGTTCTTC
CDR3aa: CASSLEGTVYNEQFF

j_gene: TRBJ2-3
abundance: NA
v_gene: TRBV19
d_gene: NA
CDR3nt: TGTGCCAGTAGTTCGTACATGGGGGATACGCAGTATTTT
CDR3aa: CASSSYMGDTQYF